These 28 T cell receptor beta chains were all obtained from the same sample, sequenced in a study of blood T cell repertoires in COVID-19. Assay: immunoSEQ multiplex PCR; the TCRdb copy retains only in-frame clones and omits some. Among a few hundred thousand clones listed, over 80% were seen once. The sequencing sample was made of PBMCs or T cells enriched from blood (not recorded which). The source is a man between 18 and 29 years old with acute COVID-19.

The V and J genes are TRBV10-3 and TRBJ2-1; no clear D. The germline V gene has CDR1 ENHRY and CDR2 SYGVKD. V was pared by 2 bases and J by 0 bases, with 11 bases between. The CDR3 runs to 16 residues. CDR3 sequence reads: CAISEPGRSSYNEQFF. CDR3 sequence (DNA): TGTGCCATCAGTGAGCCAGGCAGGTCCTCCTACAATGAGCAGTTCTTC.

The V and J genes are TRBV4-2 and TRBJ2-6, with D perhaps matching TRBD2 (6 bases). Germline values: CDR1 LGHNA, CDR2 YNFKEQ. There are 18 residues in the CDR3. V shed 0 bases and J shed 0 bases, with 12 bases lying between them. The CDR3 region is CASSQDGPGGSGANVLTF. Written as DNA, the CDR3 is TGTGCCAGCAGCCAAGACGGCCCCGGGGGCTCTGGGGCCAACGTCCTGACTTTC.

The chain recombines TRBV4-3 with TRBJ1-4; tentatively, D is TRBD1 (6 bases). The ends were cut back, 0 bases at V and 7 bases at J, with 18 bases in the middle. CDR1 and CDR2 (germline): LGHNA, YSLEER. The CDR3 contains 17 residues. Here the CDR3 reads CASSQDWGTGSLEKLFF. In nucleotides, the CDR3 is TGCGCCAGCAGCCAAGATTGGGGAACAGGGTCTCTTGAAAAACTGTTTTTT.

The rearrangement uses TRBV18 and TRBJ1-3, with 8 positions matching TRBD1. V was clipped by 3 bases and J by 2 bases; unmatched bases: 0. Per the germline V gene, CDR1 is KGHSH and CDR2 is LQKENI. This CDR3 has 14 residues. Here the CDR3 reads CASSPGQAGNTIYF. The CDR3 DNA follows: TGTGCCAGCTCACCGGGACAGGCTGGAAACACCATATATTTT.

The chain recombines TRBV5-1 with TRBJ2-2; D perhaps matches TRBD2 (6 bases). The CDR3 has 15 residues. Germline-derived CDR1 and CDR2 are SGHRS and YFSETQ. Trimming cost V 2 bases and J 2 bases, with 10 bases left between them. CDR3 nucleotides: TGCGCCAGCAGCTTAAGCGGGCACAACACCGGGGAGCTGTTTTTT. This translates into CASSLSGHNTGELFF.

This chain links TRBV19 with TRBJ1-2, with 9 bases fitting TRBD1. Germline assignment: CDR1 LNHDA and CDR2 SQIVND (reference sequence). V shed 5 bases, J shed 6 bases, and the junction held 13 bases outside the gene matches. The CDR3 extends over 16 amino acids. DNA of the CDR3: TGTGCCAGTAGTCTCACCGGGACAGGGTCATATGATGGCTACACCTTC. The encoded protein is CASSLTGTGSYDGYTF.

This clone was detected only once. In nucleotides, the CDR3 is TGTGCCAGCAGCGCTAGCGGGAGTTACAATGAGCAGTTCTTC. This encodes CASSASGSYNEQFF. This chain links TRBV9 with TRBJ2-1; 10 bases are a match to TRBD2. CDR3 size: 14 residues. The V gene's germline CDR1 is SGDLS and CDR2 YYNGEE. Losses at the gene ends were 3 bases for V and 4 bases for J; bases not matched to a gene: 1.

This clone was seen once. The rearrangement links TRBV24-1 to TRBJ2-2, with D unresolved. This CDR3 spans 14 amino acids. Trimming took off 2 bases at V and 0 bases at J, with 3 bases between the two ends. The germline CDR1 and CDR2 sequences are KGHDR and SFDVKD. The CDR3 loop is CATSDYSNTGELFF. The CDR3 coding sequence is TGTGCCACCAGTGATTACTCGAACACCGGGGAGCTGTTTTTT.

V usage is TRBV19 and J usage is TRBJ1-1; TRBD1 aligns across 11 bases. The CDR3 runs to 13 residues. V dropped 5 bases and J dropped 8; count of bases not matched to a gene: 4. In germline, CDR1 is LNHDA, CDR2 SQIVND (reference sequence). The CDR3 spells CASSSGTGGEAFF. The CDR3 nucleotides are TGTGCCAGTAGTTCTGGGACAGGGGGAGAAGCTTTCTTT.

V gene TRBV7-6 combines with J gene TRBJ2-7, with TRBD1 matching over 7 bases. This CDR3 region has 13 residues. Per the germline V gene, CDR1 is SGHVS and CDR2 is FNYEAQ. The ends lost 3 bases at V and 3 bases at J; junction bases unmatched: 2. The chain's CDR3 is CASSFRDSYEQYF. The CDR3 DNA follows: TGTGCCAGCAGCTTCCGGGACAGCTACGAGCAGTACTTC.

The V gene is TRBV9, the J gene TRBJ2-1; 8 nucleotides line up with TRBD2. The CDR3 is made up of 19 amino acids. Germline CDR1 SGDLS, CDR2 YYNGEE. J lost 1 base, V lost 0 bases, and 12 bases had no gene match. DNA for the CDR3: TGTGCCAGCAGCGTAGCCCCTGGTGGGAGCGGGAGTTCCTACAATGAGCAGTTCTTC. Protein product: CASSVAPGGSGSSYNEQFF.

The genes are TRBV10-3 and TRBJ1-6; possible D gene TRBD1, 6 bases. Germline V gene sequence: CDR1 ENHRY, CDR2 SYGVKD. Trimming left V 6 bases short and J 9 bases short, with 12 bases between. The CDR3 is 13 residues long. CDR3 DNA sequence: TGTGCCATCAGCGAACCAGGGGTTTCACCCCTCCACTTT. Its translation: CAISEPGVSPLHF.

The chain joins TRBV5-8 to TRBJ2-3; D ambiguous. Germline V gene lookup returns CDR1 SGHTS and CDR2 YDEGEE. The germline V and J ends were trimmed by 5 bases and 6 bases, with 10 bases remaining between them. There are 12 residues in the CDR3. The CDR3 DNA is TGTGCCAGCAGTCTCTCAGCGGATACGCAGTATTTT. Its translation is CASSLSADTQYF.

J is TRBJ2-3 and V is TRBV9; D might be TRBD2 (5 bases). This CDR3 has 14 amino acids. Trimming left V 0 bases short and J 5 bases short, with 10 bases between. The germline V gene has CDR1 SGDLS and CDR2 YYNGEE. CDR3: CASSVAGGRDTQYF. The CDR3 coding sequence is TGTGCCAGCAGCGTAGCCGGAGGTCGAGATACGCAGTATTTT.

V usage is TRBV18 and J usage is TRBJ1-2, with 7 bases fitting TRBD1. V lost 3 bases and J lost 7; bases outside the gene matches: 8. This CDR3 is 14 amino acids long. Germline V gives CDR1 KGHSH, CDR2 LQKENI. Here the CDR3 reads CASSPSEGAGGYTF. In DNA, the CDR3 is TGTGCCAGCTCACCTTCCGAGGGGGCGGGTGGCTACACCTTC.

The chain recombines TRBV23-1 with TRBJ2-7, with D possibly matching TRBD2 (5 bases). TRBV23-1 is labeled an ORF, and its function is uncertain. Trimming removed 1 base from V and 0 bases from J, with 10 bases in between. The CDR3 sequence is 15 residues long. CDR3 DNA: TGCGCCAGCAGTCAATGGGAGACATACTCCTACGAGCAGTACTTC. Translating it yields CASSQWETYSYEQYF.

The chain uses TRBV5-4 and TRBJ1-1; maybe TRBD1 (5 bases). The CDR3 covers 16 residues. V was clipped by 3 bases and J by 0 bases, with 15 bases between them. The germline V gene has CDR1 SGHNT and CDR2 YYREEE (reference sequence). The CDR3 reads CASSSNPGYMNTEAFF. The DNA of the CDR3 is TGTGCCAGCAGCTCGAACCCAGGGTACATGAACACTGAAGCTTTCTTT.

The CDR3 is CASSLIGGVGETQYF. As DNA, the CDR3 is TGTGCCAGCAGCTTAATCGGGGGAGTGGGGGAGACCCAGTACTTC. The rearrangement links TRBV11-2 to TRBJ2-5; maybe TRBD2 (6 bases). Trimming shortened V by 2 bases and J by 5 bases, and 15 bases separated the two germline ends. CDR3 size: 15 residues. Per the germline V gene, CDR1 is SGHAT and CDR2 is FQNNGV.

The rearrangement links TRBV24-1 to TRBJ1-5; 8 bases agree with TRBD1. Trimming cost V 4 bases and J 2 bases; bases outside gene matches: 3. This CDR3 contains 15 residues. The germline gives CDR1 KGHDR, CDR2 SFDVKD. The CDR3 spells CATSEDRVGNQPQHF. The CDR3 DNA reads as TGTGCCACCAGTGAGGACAGGGTCGGCAATCAGCCCCAGCATTTT.

This sequence joins TRBV7-3 and TRBJ1-2, with 9 nucleotides matching TRBD1. This CDR3 comprises 15 residues. In germline, CDR1 is SGHTA, CDR2 FQGTGA. Germline trimming cut 2 bases from V and 7 bases from J; bases unmatched to any gene: 8. The DNA for the CDR3 is TGTGCCAGCAGCTTATCGGGACAGGGTTCTTTTGGCTACACCTTC. Translated, it gives CASSLSGQGSFGYTF. The variable domain in full, with the rest retrieved from reference TRBV7-3 and TRBJ1-2, is GAGVSQTPSNKVTEKGKYVELRCDPISGHTALYWYRQSLGQGPEFLIYFQGTGAADDSGLPNDRFFAVRPEGSVSTLKIQRTERGDSAVYLCASSLSGQGSFGYTFGSGTRLTVV.

The V and J genes are TRBV20-1 and TRBJ2-7, with D perhaps TRBD2 (5 bases). V was clipped by 2 bases and J by 5 bases, with 7 bases between them. The CDR3 loop spans 11 amino acids. The germline V gene has CDR1 DFQATT and CDR2 SNEGSKA (reference sequence). CDR3 in amino acids: CSARTSHEQYF. The CDR3 coding sequence is TGCAGTGCTAGAACTAGTCACGAGCAGTACTTC.

The chain recombines TRBV27 with TRBJ2-7; 7 bases are a match to TRBD1. The V gene's germline CDR1 is MNHEY and CDR2 SMNVEV (reference sequence). The CDR3 contains 13 residues. V shed 4 bases and J 0 bases; nucleotides not matched to a gene: 0. Here the CDR3 DNA reads TGTGCCAGCAGTTCAGGGGGCTCCTACGAGCAGTACTTC. This encodes CASSSGGSYEQYF.

The chain carries TRBV6-5 and TRBJ1-3; no clear D. Germline-derived CDR1 and CDR2 are MNHEY and SVGAGI. The CDR3 extends over 14 amino acids. Trimming took 4 bases from V and 0 from J, leaving 7 bases between them. The CDR3 loop reads CASSSPDSGNTIYF. In nucleotides, the CDR3 is TGTGCCAGCAGTTCGCCAGACTCTGGAAACACCATATATTTT.

The J gene is TRBJ2-7, the V gene TRBV5-1; 7 bases fit TRBD1. The CDR3 has 15 residues. Germline V lookup: CDR1 SGHRS, CDR2 YFSETQ. The V gene end was trimmed by 5 bases and the J gene end by 0 bases; junction bases not matched to a gene: 8. The CDR3 region is CASRWTTGTSYEQYF. CDR3 nucleotides: TGCGCCAGCAGGTGGACGACAGGGACCTCCTACGAGCAGTACTTC.

J is TRBJ2-3 and V is TRBV5-1, with TRBD2 identical over 13 bases. Per the germline V gene, CDR1 is SGHRS and CDR2 is YFSETQ. The length of the CDR3 is 17 residues. V was clipped by 7 bases and J by 3 bases; unmatched bases: 11. CDR3 coding DNA: TGCGCCAGCGCCGGGACTAGCGGGATTATGACTACAGATACGCAGTATTTT. It specifies CASAGTSGIMTTDTQYF.

This clone occurred a few times. The chain joins TRBV5-6 to TRBJ2-7, with D maybe TRBD1 (6 bases). V was shortened by 0 bases and J by 3 bases, with 13 bases between the two germline ends. Germline V lookup: CDR1 SGHDT, CDR2 YYEEEE. The CDR3 contains 15 residues. This CDR3 reads CASSLVSQTGYEQYF. In nucleotides, the CDR3 is TGTGCCAGCAGCTTGGTGTCCCAGACAGGCTACGAGCAGTACTTC.

This clone was counted between two and nine times. The rearrangement uses TRBV19 and TRBJ1-2; D unresolved. CDR1 and CDR2 (germline): LNHDA, SQIVND (reference sequence). Trimming stripped 3 bases from V and 2 bases from J, with 10 bases between. The CDR3 is 14 amino acids. CDR3 sequence: CASSMSQFNYGYTF. The DNA for the CDR3 is TGTGCCAGTAGTATGTCACAGTTCAACTATGGCTACACCTTC.

The chain has TRBV10-3 and TRBJ1-5; no firm D call. Germline V gene sequence: CDR1 ENHRY, CDR2 SYGVKD. The CDR3 spans 14 residues. V was pared by 3 bases and J by 3 bases, with 9 bases between. CDR3 sequence: CAISDGKHNQPQHF. CDR3 in DNA: TGTGCCATCAGTGACGGGAAGCACAATCAGCCCCAGCATTTT.